The source of this T cell receptor (beta chain) is a study of blood T cell repertoires in COVID-19. Source study methods: Reference gene primers were amplified, and this amplification served to estimate nucleated cell counts. The protocol was immunoSEQ multiplex PCR, while the TCRdb copy is restricted to in-frame clones and leaves out a portion. That table furnishes V, J and clone size, whereas the DNA furnished D and trimming. The top ten hold 7.5% to 8.5% of the sample, which has over 150,000 clones, about 85% seen once. In germline, CDR1 is SGHRS, CDR2 YFSETQ. The CDR3 totals 15 residues. Trimming took off 0 bases at V and 1 base at J, with 9 bases between the two ends. The Seattle site enrolled patients during active infection and followed them longitudinally.

The sequencing input was peripheral blood. The sequence was obtained from a woman aged 55 to 70 with COVID-19, enrolled during active disease. The V and J genes are TRBV5-1 and TRBJ2-3; no clear D gene. In nucleotides, the CDR3 is TGCGCCAGCAGCTTGGGGCTAGTCGGCACAGATACGCAGTATTTT. It specifies CASSLGLVGTDTQYF. Complete variable domain (other parts from reference TRBV5-1 and TRBJ2-3): KAGVTQTPRYLIKTRGQQVTLSCSPISGHRSVSWYQQTPGQGLQFLFEYFSETQRNKGNFPGRFSGRQFSNSRSEMNVSTLELGDSALYLCASSLGLVGTDTQYFGPGTRLTVL.